This T cell receptor (beta chain) was obtained from a study of T cell changes during pregnancy in multiple sclerosis. Assay used: immunoSEQ multiplex PCR; TCRdb lists only in-frame clones, some missing. The sample consists of fewer than 40,000 clones, around nine tenths of them appearing once. The length of the CDR3 is 16 residues. Sequenced material: CD4+ T cells from peripheral blood mononuclear cells, taken after pregnancy. The chain links TRBV21-1 to TRBJ1-3; the table's TRBD1 call for D was not verified on the DNA. TRBV21-1 is marked as a pseudogene. This TCR came from a female donor in good health, enrolled as a control in a pregnancy study. The CDR3 reads CASSKEQGPAGNTIYF. CDR3 sequence (DNA): TGTGCCAGCAGCAAAGAACAGGGTCCCGCTGGAAACACCATATATTTT.